The rows below give T cell receptor beta chains drawn from one sample of a study of cytomegalovirus exposure and HLA in healthy donors. The table came from immunoSEQ multiplex PCR; TCRdb's copy has only in-frame clones and leaves some out. The sample contains roughly 170,000 clones, 75% to 85% of which appear only once. Sequencing input: PBMCs. These receptor sequences come from a boy between 10 and 17 years old in good health and CMV-seronegative. The CDR3 runs from the conserved cysteine through the conserved F or W. A D gene is named only where the DNA matches it firmly. Some rows mark clone size as missing; the rest say once, few, many or name a class of expanded clone.

D: TRBD1; size: NA; V: TRBV5-1; J: TRBJ2-7; DNA: TGCGCCAGCAGCTTGGCCCCGGGACAGAGGAGCTCCTACGAGCAGTACTTC; CDR3: CASSLAPGQRSSYEQYF
D: NA; size: once; V: TRBV5-1; J: TRBJ2-5; DNA: TGCGCCAGCAGCACGACAGGTTCGAAAGAGACCCAGTACTTC; CDR3: CASSTTGSKETQYF
D: NA; size: NA; V: TRBV9; J: TRBJ1-1; DNA: TGTGCCAGCAGCGTAGACAGGGAAACTGAAGCTTTCTTT; CDR3: CASSVDRETEAFF
D: NA; size: NA; V: TRBV19; J: TRBJ1-6; DNA: TGTGCCAGTAGTACCGAGCAGGGGATATATTCACCCCTCCACTTT; CDR3: CASSTEQGIYSPLHF
D: NA; size: NA; V: TRBV9; J: TRBJ1-2; DNA: TGTGCCAGCAGCGGGGGCGGGGGCAACTACACCTTC; CDR3: CASSGGGGNYTF
D: TRBD1; size: NA; V: TRBV30; J: TRBJ2-7; DNA: TGTGCCTGGGGCATGGGACAGGCGGCGTACGAGCAGTACTTC; CDR3: CAWGMGQAAYEQYF
D: NA; size: NA; V: TRBV4-1; J: TRBJ2-7; DNA: TGCGCCAGCAGCCAGGGCCCCCGGACAGCAAGCGAGCAGTACTTC; CDR3: CASSQGPRTASEQYF
D: TRBD2; size: few; V: TRBV7-2; J: TRBJ2-7; DNA: TGTGCCAGCAGCACGTACCCGGGACTAGCGGGGGGGCCCTCCTACGAGCAGTACTTC; CDR3: CASSTYPGLAGGPSYEQYF
D: NA; size: NA; V: TRBV5-1; J: TRBJ1-1; DNA: TGCGCCAGCTGGTCGACAGTGAACACTGAAGCTTTCTTT; CDR3: CASWSTVNTEAFF
D: TRBD1; size: NA; V: TRBV7-3; J: TRBJ1-1; DNA: TGTGCCAGCAGCTTATTCGCGGTGGACAGGGGGCCTACTGCTGAAGCTTTCTTT; CDR3: CASSLFAVDRGPTAEAFF
D: NA; size: NA; V: TRBV30; J: TRBJ1-6; DNA: TGTGCCTGGAGCCGAACTGGCTCCTATAATTCACCCCTCCACTTT; CDR3: CAWSRTGSYNSPLHF
D: NA; size: NA; V: TRBV19; J: TRBJ1-6; DNA: TGTGCCAGTAGTATGAGGCAGAATAATTCACCCCTCCACTTT; CDR3: CASSMRQNNSPLHF
D: NA; size: NA; V: TRBV19; J: TRBJ2-6; DNA: TGTGCCAGTAGTCCCCCCTACTCTGGGGCCAACGTCCTGACTTTC; CDR3: CASSPPYSGANVLTF
D: TRBD2; size: NA; V: TRBV6-5; J: TRBJ2-3; DNA: TGTGCCAGCACTAGTAGCGGGGATGGTACGCAGTATTTT; CDR3: CASTSSGDGTQYF
D: NA; size: NA; V: TRBV19; J: TRBJ1-1; DNA: TGTGCCAGTAGTTGGTGGGGCGAATCCACTGAAGCTTTCTTT; CDR3: CASSWWGESTEAFF
D: NA; size: NA; V: TRBV11-2; J: TRBJ2-7; DNA: TGTGCCAGCAGCTTATCCGAGCTCTCCTACGAGCAGTACTTC; CDR3: CASSLSELSYEQYF
D: NA; size: few; V: TRBV30; J: TRBJ2-5; DNA: TGTGCCTGGAGTCGGGGGGCAAGGGAGACCCAGTACTTC; CDR3: CAWSRGARETQYF
D: TRBD2; size: NA; V: TRBV5-1; J: TRBJ2-3; DNA: TGCGCCAGCAGCTTGGAGGGACTAGCGGGGGGAACAGATACGCAGTATTTT; CDR3: CASSLEGLAGGTDTQYF
D: NA; size: NA; V: TRBV5-6; J: TRBJ1-1; DNA: TGTGCCAGCAGCTTGGGCGGGGGGGCGAACACTGAAGCTTTCTTT; CDR3: CASSLGGGANTEAFF
D: NA; size: NA; V: TRBV11-1; J: TRBJ1-1; DNA: TGTGCCAGCAGCGAGGCGAGGAACACTGAAGCTTTCTTT; CDR3: CASSEARNTEAFF
D: TRBD1; size: once; V: TRBV7-2; J: TRBJ1-5; DNA: TGTGCCAGCAGCCAACAGGGGGCCGGTCAGCCCCAGCATTTT; CDR3: CASSQQGAGQPQHF
D: TRBD1; size: NA; V: TRBV5-4; J: TRBJ2-2; DNA: TGTGCCAGCAGCTGGGGACAGGGCCCCGGGGAGCTGTTTTTT; CDR3: CASSWGQGPGELFF
D: TRBD1; size: NA; V: TRBV25-1; J: TRBJ2-5; DNA: TGTGCCAGCAGTGAATATCGAGGGACAGACCAAGAGACCCAGTACTTC; CDR3: CASSEYRGTDQETQYF
D: TRBD1; size: NA; V: TRBV18; J: TRBJ1-1; DNA: TGTGCCAGCTCACCAACTCTTAGACAGGGATACACTGAAGCTTTCTTT; CDR3: CASSPTLRQGYTEAFF
D: NA; size: NA; V: TRBV29-1; J: TRBJ2-1; DNA: TGCAGCGTCTCACGGGGGGCCTTTTACAATGAGCAGTTCTTC; CDR3: CSVSRGAFYNEQFF
D: NA; size: NA; V: TRBV6-5; J: TRBJ1-1; DNA: TGTGCCACGTGTCGGGGAGGGGGTTCCACTGAAGCTTTCTTT; CDR3: CATCRGGGSTEAFF
D: TRBD1; size: NA; V: TRBV19; J: TRBJ2-7; DNA: TGTGCCAGTAGCCAAGGGACAGGGTGGTACGAGCAGTACTTC; CDR3: CASSQGTGWYEQYF
D: TRBD1; size: few; V: TRBV9; J: TRBJ1-2; DNA: TGTGCCAGCAGCGCCCAAACAGGGGCAAATGGCTACACCTTC; CDR3: CASSAQTGANGYTF
D: NA; size: few; V: TRBV6-1; J: TRBJ1-6; DNA: TGTGCCAGCAAGCCAGGGCATAATTCACCCCTCCACTTT; CDR3: CASKPGHNSPLHF
D: NA; size: NA; V: TRBV20-1; J: TRBJ2-3; DNA: TGCAGTTTGACCGGGGCAGATACGCAGTATTTT; CDR3: CSLTGADTQYF
D: NA; size: NA; V: TRBV5-1; J: TRBJ2-2; DNA: TGCGCCAGCAGCCTAAGACAGTTAATCGCGAACACCGGGGAGCTGTTTTTT; CDR3: CASSLRQLIANTGELFF
D: NA; size: NA; V: TRBV4-3; J: TRBJ1-2; DNA: TGCGCCAGCAGCCAAGGAGCAAACAGGGAAGCTAACTACGGCTACACCTTC; CDR3: CASSQGANREANYGYTF
D: NA; size: NA; V: TRBV15; J: TRBJ1-2; DNA: TGTGCCATCAGTGAGCGGGGTCCGAGGGGCTACACCTTC; CDR3: CAISERGPRGYTF
D: NA; size: NA; V: TRBV7-2; J: TRBJ1-5; DNA: TGTGCCAGCAGTACAGTCCCCGGGACAATCAGTCAGCCCCAGCATTTT; CDR3: CASSTVPGTISQPQHF
D: NA; size: NA; V: TRBV25-1; J: TRBJ1-2; DNA: TGTGCCAGCAGTACCGGTGGGAGGGTATTCAATGGCTACACCTTC; CDR3: CASSTGGRVFNGYTF